Given below is one T cell receptor (beta chain) in context. Its target is not known. This entry is derived from a study of graft-versus-host responses after intestinal transplantation. The CDR3 is 14 residues long. Per germline, CDR1 SGHVS and CDR2 FQNEAQ. V shed 3 bases and J shed 4 bases, with 9 bases lying between them. Method: immunoSEQ multiplex PCR; TCRdb's copy keeps in-frame clones and lacks some. The data show more than 95,000 clones, 92% seen once. Study outcomes and limitations: High graft-versus-host to host-versus-graft T cell clonal ratios marked allografts of patients with graft-donor macrochimerism. The authors found GvH clones in recipient marrow, some appearing first in ileum or blood.

The chain has TRBV7-8 and TRBJ1-4, with a weak D call TRBD1 (6 bases). The source material was unstimulated CD4+ T cells sorted from spleen or lymph node cells, sampled before intestinal transplant. The source of this sequence is a human donor who received an intestinal transplant. DNA of the CDR3: TGTGCCAGCAGCTTGCACAGGGATAATGAAAAACTGTTTTTT. It yields the protein CASSLHRDNEKLFF. The full variable domain, with the rest looked up from reference TRBV7-8 and TRBJ1-4, is GAGVSQSPRYKVAKRGQDVALRCDPISGHVSLFWYQQALGQGPEFLTYFQNEAQLDKSGLPSDRFFAERPEGSVSTLKIQRTQQEDSAVYLCASSLHRDNEKLFFGSGTQLSVL.